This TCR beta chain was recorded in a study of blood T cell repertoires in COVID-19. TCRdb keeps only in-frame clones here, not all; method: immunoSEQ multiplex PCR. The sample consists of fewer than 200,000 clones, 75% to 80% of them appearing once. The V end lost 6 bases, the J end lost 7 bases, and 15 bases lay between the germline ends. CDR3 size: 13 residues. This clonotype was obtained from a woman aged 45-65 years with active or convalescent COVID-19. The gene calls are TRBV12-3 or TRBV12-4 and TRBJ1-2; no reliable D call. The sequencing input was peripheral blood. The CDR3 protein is CASRGRSLGGYTF. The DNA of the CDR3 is TGTGCCAGCAGGGGGAGAAGTTTGGGTGGCTACACCTTC.